The following is a T cell receptor (beta chain) sequence with its context. Its specificity is unknown. These data originate in a study of siplizumab effects on memory and regulatory T cells. The CDR3 consists of 16 residues. V gave up 1 base and J gave up 0 bases, with 7 bases separating them. Germline V lookup: CDR1 SGHTA, CDR2 FQGNSA. Findings and caveats of the study: Most proliferating CD4+ or CD8+ clones, roughly 75-97%, had no naive or memory assignment. Contribution to the alloresponse seemed major for naive T cells, which also seemed more diverse than memory cells. Siplizumab significantly decreased alloreactive sequences from unstimulated CD4+ memory cells.

TCRdb's table, derived via immunoSEQ multiplex PCR, lists solely in-frame clones and lacks some. The table has roughly 120,000 clones, roughly 92% seen once. Specimen: CD4+ T cells sorted from blood. The chain links TRBV7-2 to TRBJ2-6; D uncertain. This receptor was identified in a human donor in good health. This CDR3 reads CASSLDGVSGANVLTF. DNA of the CDR3: TGTGCCAGCAGCTTAGATGGGGTCTCTGGGGCCAACGTCCTGACTTTC.